The 7 T cell receptor beta chains below were found in one sample sequenced in a study of identical twins. TCRdb re-analysed the 5' RACE reads in MiXCR, keeping a single row per CDR3 protein. Here the sample spans nearly 900,000 distinct CDR3 sequences, around 12% being singletons. These data also formed part of another study, on yellow fever vaccine responses in identical twins.

The sample comprised PBMCs. The receptors originated from a young woman in good health.

This clonotype was picked up a small number of times. The chain is built from TRBV11-2 and TRBJ2-3, with 9 bases matching TRBD2. CDR1 and CDR2 (germline): SGHAT, FQNNGV. The CDR3 contains 14 residues. With V trimmed by 0 bases and J by 6 bases, 1 base remained unmatched. The CDR3 DNA is TGTGCCAGCAGCTTAGATGCGGGAGGGGATACGCAGTATTTT. Translating gives CASSLDAGGDTQYF.

Notes on this clonotype: A junction boundary mismatches the germline segment, possibly from a read error. The rearrangement uses TRBV12-3 or TRBV12-4 and TRBJ2-5; the match to TRBD2 covers 7 bases. The CDR3 extends over 18 amino acids. The CDR3 sequence is CACSLAVGAAGNQETQYF. CDR3 DNA: TGTGCCTGCAGTTTAGCCGTTGGTGCAGCGGGGAATCAAGAGACCCAGTACTTC.

This chain uses TRBV20-1 with TRBJ2-1; 8 bases fit TRBD2. The CDR3 totals 16 residues. The V and J ends lost 0 bases and 10 bases, in that order; junction bases with no gene match: 14. Germline loops: CDR1 DFQATT, CDR2 SNEGSKA (reference sequence). Here the CDR3 reads CSARDIDGRVYAEQFF. For the CDR3, the DNA is TGCAGTGCTAGAGATATTGACGGGAGGGTGTACGCGGAGCAGTTCTTC.

V is TRBV11-2 and J is TRBJ1-6; D remains unclear. Germline V gene data show CDR1 as SGHAT and CDR2 as FQNNGV. This CDR3 has 14 amino acids. V dropped 3 bases and J dropped 7 bases, with 10 bases sitting between them. CDR3 in amino acids: CASSFTAMNSPLHF. Written as DNA, the CDR3 is TGTGCCAGCAGCTTTACGGCCATGAATTCACCCCTCCACTTT.

The chain couples TRBV9 to TRBJ2-3; TRBD2 aligns across 10 bases. Germline trimming cut 3 bases from V and 4 bases from J; bases unmatched to any gene: 5. CDR1 and CDR2 (germline): SGDLS, YYNGEE. CDR3 length: 15 residues. The chain's CDR3 is CASSASGRDADTQYF. Here the CDR3 DNA reads TGTGCCAGCAGCGCCAGCGGGAGGGATGCAGATACGCAGTATTTT.

This clonotype came up a few times. The chain joins TRBV24-1 to TRBJ2-1; weak D call: TRBD1 (7 bases). This CDR3 comprises 15 residues. The germline gives CDR1 KGHDR, CDR2 SFDVKD. Trimming left V 4 bases short and J 7 bases short, with 16 bases between. The CDR3 loop is CATSEAGGFWNEQFF. The CDR3 DNA is TGTGCCACCAGTGAGGCAGGGGGGTTCTGGAATGAGCAGTTCTTC.

The chain has TRBV19 and TRBJ1-1, with 7 bases identical to TRBD1. V shed 5 bases, J shed 0 bases, and the junction held 9 bases outside the gene matches. This CDR3 spans 16 amino acids. Germline loops: CDR1 LNHDA, CDR2 SQIVND (reference sequence). CDR3 sequence: CASSVFEGQMNTEAFF. CDR3 nucleotides: TGTGCCAGTAGTGTTTTTGAGGGACAGATGAACACTGAAGCTTTCTTT.